A single sample gave rise to the 7 T cell receptor beta chains below, sequenced in a study of control samples from healthy donors and cancer patients (dated by TCRdb to 2019 to 2021). The library was built by means of the immunoSEQ multiplex PCR assay. This is the immuneACCESS table as TCRdb keeps it, with only in-frame sequences that have V and J called. A part of the clones is gone; compared with another copy, unresolved V genes explain less than half, and the rest is unexplained. Present in this sample are some 120,000 clones, roughly 84% of which were seen just once. Less than 9.5% of the sample goes to the ten largest clones. Sample: blood. The source of these receptors is a man aged 35 to 55 in good health.

The chain carries TRBV10-1 and TRBJ2-4; D is possibly TRBD1 or TRBD2 (6 bases each). This CDR3 is built from 14 residues. Per the germline V gene, CDR1 is WNHNN and CDR2 is SYGVQD (reference sequence). Trimming removed 5 bases at V and 9 bases at J, with 17 bases between. In DNA, the CDR3 is TGCGCCAGCAGTCCGGGGAGTGGAGGGGGCATTCAGTACTTC. It is translated as CASSPGSGGGIQYF.

The chain recombines TRBV27 with TRBJ2-5, with D perhaps assigned TRBD1 or TRBD2 (6 bases each). The CDR3 is 13 amino acids. Germline V CDR1 and CDR2: MNHEY, SMNVEV (reference sequence). Trimming cost V 6 bases and J 5 bases, with 13 bases left between them. The CDR3 spells CASREGVQETQYF. CDR3 in DNA: TGTGCCAGCAGGGAGGGGGTCCAGGAGACCCAGTACTTC.

The chain joins TRBV4-1 to TRBJ2-2, with TRBD2 matching over 9 bases. Germline CDR1 reads MGHRA; CDR2 reads YSYEKL. The ends lost 1 base at V and 2 bases at J; junction bases unmatched: 2. This CDR3 is built from 16 residues. The CDR3 region has the DNA TGCGCCAGCAGCCAAGCGGGACTAGCCAACACCGGGGAGCTGTTTTTT. Its protein product is CASSQAGLANTGELFF.

The chain joins TRBV7-2 to TRBJ1-2, with 7 positions matching TRBD1. J was trimmed by 3 bases and V by 3 bases; bases with no gene match: 7. The germline V gene encodes CDR1 SGHTA and CDR2 FQGNSA. CDR3 length: 15 amino acids. CDR3 coding DNA: TGTGCCAGCAGCTTTAAGGGGGCTCCCGACTATGGCTACACCTTC. Translated: CASSFKGAPDYGYTF.

The chain couples TRBV5-8 to TRBJ1-1; 9 positions agree with TRBD1. The V gene end was trimmed by 3 bases and the J gene end by 5 bases; junction bases not matched to a gene: 5. This CDR3 comprises 14 residues. Germline V gene data show CDR1 as SGHTS and CDR2 as YDEGEE. CDR3 region: CASSSGQGWTEAFF. The CDR3 DNA reads as TGTGCCAGCAGCTCAGGACAGGGGTGGACTGAAGCTTTCTTT.

This chain connects TRBV14 to TRBJ1-2; TRBD1 agrees at 10 bases. CDR3 size: 17 residues. V gave up 2 bases and J gave up 5 bases; unmatched junction bases: 11. Germline loops: CDR1 SGHDN, CDR2 FVKESK. CDR3 DNA: TGTGCCAGCAGCCAACGGGACAGGGGTCGGATGCGGTATGGCTACACCTTC. Protein product: CASSQRDRGRMRYGYTF.

The chain combines TRBV20-1 with TRBJ1-1; the D gene is possibly TRBD1 (6 bases). CDR1 is DFQATT and CDR2 is SNEGSKA in the germline V gene (reference sequence). Trimming removed 1 base from V and 14 bases from J, with 11 bases in between. The CDR3 has 10 amino acids. Written as DNA, the CDR3 is TGCAGTGCTAGAGGACAGGCCTTGTTCTTT. Its translation: CSARGQALFF.